This TCR beta chain was recovered during a study of cytomegalovirus exposure and HLA in healthy donors. The CDR3 sequence is 15 residues long. Trimming stripped 5 bases from V and 4 bases from J, with 12 bases between. Germline CDR1 reads MDHEN; CDR2 reads SYDVKM. For this clone: Its cognate antigen is unknown.

Primers: 60 Vbeta forward and 13 Jbeta reverse. Sequencing used immunoSEQ multiplex PCR; TCRdb keeps in-frame clones, though not all of them. This sample yields 150,000 to 200,000 clones, of which 80% are seen a single time; about 15% belongs to the top ten. Study observations and caveats: Upon later analysis, HLA-associated TCR beta chains proved more clonally expanded than other, equally common chains.

The chain has TRBV28 and TRBJ2-6, with TRBD1 as a possible D gene (6 bases). Sequencing was done on a sample of PBMCs. This TCR was sampled from a woman aged 40-49 years in good health and CMV-seronegative. Here the CDR3 DNA reads TGTGCCAGCAGTCAACAGGGCGCAGGGGCCAACGTCCTGACTTTC. This sequence encodes CASSQQGAGANVLTF.